This is a list of T cell receptor beta chains from one sample in a study of CD8 T cells in Susac syndrome. TCRdb re-called the immunoSEQ multiplex PCR reads with MiXCR, one entry per CDR3 protein. The data contain 200,000 to 250,000 distinct CDR3 sequences, approximately 95% of them seen just once; the ten biggest clones take up 0.082%. The material sequenced was CD4+ T cells from PBMCs. These receptors all stem from a human donor with multiple sclerosis. Each CDR3 is given with its conserved first and last residue. Each record gives: V gene, D gene, J gene, clone size, CDR3 DNA, CDR3 protein. The D gene is left open where the match is weak. Not every row has a clone size; where given, it reads once, few, many or a size class.

v_gene: TRBV29-1; d_gene: NA; j_gene: TRBJ1-1; abundance: NA; CDR3nt: TGCAGCGTTGCTGGGGCGGGGAACACTGAAGCTTTCTTT; CDR3aa: CSVAGAGNTEAFF
v_gene: TRBV20-1; d_gene: NA; j_gene: TRBJ2-7; abundance: NA; CDR3nt: TGCAGTGCTAGAGATCCCAGACTACTCTCCTACGAGCAGTACTTC; CDR3aa: CSARDPRLLSYEQYF
v_gene: TRBV5-4; d_gene: NA; j_gene: TRBJ2-5; abundance: NA; CDR3nt: TGTGCCAGCAGCCTTGCGGGGGCTAGAGAGACCCAGTACTTC; CDR3aa: CASSLAGARETQYF
v_gene: TRBV19; d_gene: NA; j_gene: TRBJ2-7; abundance: NA; CDR3nt: TGTGCCTCTGGGACGATGGACGAGCAGTACTTC; CDR3aa: CASGTMDEQYF
v_gene: TRBV3-1; d_gene: NA; j_gene: TRBJ1-6; abundance: NA; CDR3nt: TGTGCCAGCAGTCCCGCAGCCTATAATTCACCCCTCCACTTT; CDR3aa: CASSPAAYNSPLHF
v_gene: TRBV12-3/TRBV12-4; d_gene: NA; j_gene: TRBJ1-5; abundance: few; CDR3nt: TGTGCCAGCAGTTTATCGGGCAATCAGCCCCAGCATTTT; CDR3aa: CASSLSGNQPQHF
v_gene: TRBV12-3/TRBV12-4; d_gene: TRBD2; j_gene: TRBJ2-1; abundance: NA; CDR3nt: TGTGCCAGCAGCTTTAGCGGGACCTACAATGAGCAGTTCTTC; CDR3aa: CASSFSGTYNEQFF
v_gene: TRBV25-1; d_gene: NA; j_gene: TRBJ1-1; abundance: NA; CDR3nt: TGTGCCAGCAGTGAATTTGGGGCGGCGAACACTGAAGCTTTCTTT; CDR3aa: CASSEFGAANTEAFF
v_gene: TRBV29-1; d_gene: NA; j_gene: TRBJ1-1; abundance: NA; CDR3nt: TGCAGCGTTCCTAATCCCGGGAACACTGAAGCTTTCTTT; CDR3aa: CSVPNPGNTEAFF
v_gene: TRBV3-1; d_gene: NA; j_gene: TRBJ1-1; abundance: once; CDR3nt: TGTGCCAGCAGCCAGAGCGACAGGCCCCGGGGTGAAGCTTTCTTT; CDR3aa: CASSQSDRPRGEAFF
v_gene: TRBV30; d_gene: NA; j_gene: TRBJ2-1; abundance: few; CDR3nt: TGTGCCTGGAGTCATGTTTGGTCGGACGATGAGCAGTTCTTC; CDR3aa: CAWSHVWSDDEQFF
v_gene: TRBV30; d_gene: NA; j_gene: TRBJ1-5; abundance: NA; CDR3nt: TGTGCCTGGACTCGAGGGAGCGTTGGCAATCAGCCCCAGCATTTT; CDR3aa: CAWTRGSVGNQPQHF
v_gene: TRBV6-5; d_gene: TRBD1; j_gene: TRBJ1-6; abundance: NA; CDR3nt: TGTGCCAGCAGGCCATCGACAGGGGAACCCCTCCACTTT; CDR3aa: CASRPSTGEPLHF
v_gene: TRBV3-1; d_gene: NA; j_gene: TRBJ1-1; abundance: NA; CDR3nt: TGTGCCACCTCAGGGGAACACACTGAAGCTTTCTTT; CDR3aa: CATSGEHTEAFF
v_gene: TRBV30; d_gene: NA; j_gene: TRBJ1-2; abundance: NA; CDR3nt: TGTGCCTGGAGTCGGTCCAGCTATGGCTACACCTTC; CDR3aa: CAWSRSSYGYTF
v_gene: TRBV5-1; d_gene: NA; j_gene: TRBJ2-3; abundance: NA; CDR3nt: TGCGCCAGCAGCTTGGAGTGGGGGGCCACAGATACGCAGTATTTT; CDR3aa: CASSLEWGATDTQYF
v_gene: TRBV3-1; d_gene: NA; j_gene: TRBJ1-6; abundance: NA; CDR3nt: TGTGCCAGCAGCCGTCAGGATAAGTCACCCCTCCACTTT; CDR3aa: CASSRQDKSPLHF
v_gene: TRBV5-1; d_gene: TRBD2; j_gene: TRBJ2-1; abundance: NA; CDR3nt: TGCGCCAGCAGCTCATCACCGGGACTAGAGCAGTTCTTC; CDR3aa: CASSSSPGLEQFF
v_gene: TRBV7-3; d_gene: NA; j_gene: TRBJ2-2; abundance: NA; CDR3nt: TGTGCCAGCAGCGCCCGATACGGGGAGCTGTTTTTT; CDR3aa: CASSARYGELFF
v_gene: TRBV14; d_gene: NA; j_gene: TRBJ1-6; abundance: NA; CDR3nt: TGTGCCAGCAGCGCCCTCTCATTGAATTCACCCCTCCACTTT; CDR3aa: CASSALSLNSPLHF
v_gene: TRBV20-1; d_gene: NA; j_gene: TRBJ1-3; abundance: NA; CDR3nt: TGCAGTGCTAGACGGACAGCTGGAAACACCATATATTTT; CDR3aa: CSARRTAGNTIYF
v_gene: TRBV24-1; d_gene: TRBD2; j_gene: TRBJ2-5; abundance: NA; CDR3nt: TGTGCCACCAGTGACGGATCTAGCGGGGCTGATGGGACGACCCAGTACTTC; CDR3aa: CATSDGSSGADGTTQYF
v_gene: TRBV11-2; d_gene: NA; j_gene: TRBJ1-6; abundance: NA; CDR3nt: TGTGCCAGCAGCTTACGCCAGACTAATTCACCCCTCCACTTT; CDR3aa: CASSLRQTNSPLHF
v_gene: TRBV24-1; d_gene: TRBD2; j_gene: TRBJ2-3; abundance: NA; CDR3nt: TGTGCCACCAGTGACGATAGCGGGGGGACCCTCAGGCCGCAGTATTTT; CDR3aa: CATSDDSGGTLRPQYF
v_gene: TRBV3-1; d_gene: NA; j_gene: TRBJ1-1; abundance: NA; CDR3nt: TGTGCCAGCAGCCAGACAGATCTGAACACTGAAGCTTTCTTT; CDR3aa: CASSQTDLNTEAFF
v_gene: TRBV7-3; d_gene: NA; j_gene: TRBJ2-3; abundance: few; CDR3nt: TGTGCCAGCAGCTTGGGGGCAGATACGCAGTATTTT; CDR3aa: CASSLGADTQYF
v_gene: TRBV30; d_gene: NA; j_gene: TRBJ1-6; abundance: NA; CDR3nt: TGTGCCTGGACCCTGGACCTCTATCGTGGTTCACCCCTCCACTTT; CDR3aa: CAWTLDLYRGSPLHF
v_gene: TRBV9; d_gene: NA; j_gene: TRBJ1-1; abundance: once; CDR3nt: TGTGCCAGCAGCCTCACAGGTAGCGCTGAAGCTTTCTTT; CDR3aa: CASSLTGSAEAFF
v_gene: TRBV12-3/TRBV12-4; d_gene: NA; j_gene: TRBJ1-1; abundance: few; CDR3nt: TGTGCCAGCAGTTTCAGAGACACTGAAGCTTTCTTT; CDR3aa: CASSFRDTEAFF
v_gene: TRBV3-1; d_gene: NA; j_gene: TRBJ2-1; abundance: once; CDR3nt: TGTGCCAGCAGTCAGACCCTAGCGAGGGGAAGTGAGCAGTTCTTC; CDR3aa: CASSQTLARGSEQFF
v_gene: TRBV7-2; d_gene: NA; j_gene: TRBJ2-2; abundance: NA; CDR3nt: TGTGCCAGCAGCCCCAATAGGATTGTTGGCACCGGGGAGCTGTTTTTT; CDR3aa: CASSPNRIVGTGELFF
v_gene: TRBV30; d_gene: NA; j_gene: TRBJ1-4; abundance: NA; CDR3nt: TGTGCCTGGAGCCCCGGGGGGTTGGAAAAACTGTTTTTT; CDR3aa: CAWSPGGLEKLFF
v_gene: TRBV28; d_gene: TRBD1; j_gene: TRBJ1-6; abundance: NA; CDR3nt: TGTGCCATCTTCTCGACAGGGGCCCCCCGGACCCTCCACTTT; CDR3aa: CAIFSTGAPRTLHF
v_gene: TRBV2; d_gene: TRBD1; j_gene: TRBJ2-7; abundance: NA; CDR3nt: TGTGCCAGCAGTGTATCTCGACAGGGCCCCTACGAGCAGTACTTC; CDR3aa: CASSVSRQGPYEQYF
v_gene: TRBV27; d_gene: TRBD1; j_gene: TRBJ1-6; abundance: NA; CDR3nt: TGTGCCAGCAGGGACAGGGGTAATAATTCACCCCTCCACTTT; CDR3aa: CASRDRGNNSPLHF
v_gene: TRBV18; d_gene: NA; j_gene: TRBJ1-1; abundance: NA; CDR3nt: TGTGCCAGCTCACCGGAAAGGTTGGCTGAAGCTTTCTTT; CDR3aa: CASSPERLAEAFF
v_gene: TRBV20-1; d_gene: NA; j_gene: TRBJ1-2; abundance: NA; CDR3nt: TGCAGTGCCCCCCGAAGGGGCGAAGTCGGATATGGCTACACCTTC; CDR3aa: CSAPRRGEVGYGYTF